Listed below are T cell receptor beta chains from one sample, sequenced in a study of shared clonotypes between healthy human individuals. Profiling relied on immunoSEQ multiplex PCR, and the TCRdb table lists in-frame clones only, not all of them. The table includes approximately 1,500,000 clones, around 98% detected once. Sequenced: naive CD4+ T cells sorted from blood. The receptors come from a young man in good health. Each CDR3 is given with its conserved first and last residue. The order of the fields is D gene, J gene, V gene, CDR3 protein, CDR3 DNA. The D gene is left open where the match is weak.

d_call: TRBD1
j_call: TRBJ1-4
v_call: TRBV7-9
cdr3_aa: CASSPQQGENEKLFF
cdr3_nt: TGTGCCAGCAGCCCACAACAGGGGGAGAATGAAAAACTGTTTTTT

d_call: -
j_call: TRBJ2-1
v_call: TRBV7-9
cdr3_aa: CASSSRDSDNEQFF
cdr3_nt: TGTGCCAGCAGTTCCCGCGACAGCGACAATGAGCAGTTCTTC

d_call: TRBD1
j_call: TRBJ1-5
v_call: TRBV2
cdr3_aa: CASTTGSNQPQHF
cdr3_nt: TGTGCCAGCACGACAGGGAGCAATCAGCCCCAGCATTTT

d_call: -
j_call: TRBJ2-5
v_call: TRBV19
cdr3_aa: CASSIGATQYF
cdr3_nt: TGTGCCAGTAGTATAGGCGCGACCCAGTACTTC

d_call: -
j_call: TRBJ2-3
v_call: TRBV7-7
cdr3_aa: CASSLDLLREQYF
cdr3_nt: TGTGCTAGCAGCTTAGATCTGCTGCGGGAGCAGTATTTT

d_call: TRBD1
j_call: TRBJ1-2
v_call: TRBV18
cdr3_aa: CASSTFPTGGANYGYTF
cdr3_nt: TGTGCCAGCTCAACTTTCCCGACAGGGGGCGCAAACTATGGCTACACCTTC

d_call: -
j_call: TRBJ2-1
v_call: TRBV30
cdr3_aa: CAWSVRGLTYNEQFF
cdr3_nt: TGTGCCTGGAGTGTCAGGGGCTTGACCTACAATGAGCAGTTCTTC

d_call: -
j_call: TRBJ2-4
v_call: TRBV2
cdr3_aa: CASSFESLAKNIQYF
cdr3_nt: TGTGCCAGCAGTTTTGAAAGCCTAGCCAAAAACATTCAGTACTTC

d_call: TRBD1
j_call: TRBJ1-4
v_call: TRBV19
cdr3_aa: CASKGAALGKLFF
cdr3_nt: TGTGCCAGTAAGGGGGCAGCGTTAGGAAAACTGTTTTTT

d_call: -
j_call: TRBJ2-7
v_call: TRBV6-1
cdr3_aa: CASSETDPVGYEQYF
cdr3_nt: TGTGCCAGCAGTGAAACGGACCCCGTAGGGTACGAGCAGTACTTC

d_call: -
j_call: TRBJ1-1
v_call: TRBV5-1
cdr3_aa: CASSWDNLNTEAFF
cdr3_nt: TGCGCCAGCAGCTGGGACAACTTGAACACTGAAGCTTTCTTT

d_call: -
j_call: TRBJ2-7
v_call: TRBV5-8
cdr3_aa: CASSLQRAKQYF
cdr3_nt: TGTGCCAGCAGCTTGCAGCGGGCAAAGCAGTACTTC

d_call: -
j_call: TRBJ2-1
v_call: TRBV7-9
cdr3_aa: CASSLLLVASYNEQFF
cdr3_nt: TGTGCCAGCAGCTTACTTCTAGTGGCGTCCTACAATGAGCAGTTCTTC

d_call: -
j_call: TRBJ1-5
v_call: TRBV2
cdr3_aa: CASSDRARNQPQHF
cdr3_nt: TGTGCCAGCAGTGACCGCGCACGGAATCAGCCCCAGCATTTT

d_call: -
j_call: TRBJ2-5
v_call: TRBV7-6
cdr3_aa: CASSLIDNQETQYF
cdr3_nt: TGTGCCAGCAGCCTTATTGACAACCAAGAGACCCAGTACTTC

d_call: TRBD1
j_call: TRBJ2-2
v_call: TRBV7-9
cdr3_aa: CASRTGHDGELFF
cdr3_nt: TGTGCCAGCAGGACAGGGCATGACGGGGAGCTGTTTTTT

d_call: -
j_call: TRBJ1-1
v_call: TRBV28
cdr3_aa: CASTGQGRAFF
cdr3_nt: TGTGCCAGCACCGGACAAGGGCGAGCTTTCTTT

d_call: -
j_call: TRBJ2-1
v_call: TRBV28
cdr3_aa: CASSLTLPNEQFF
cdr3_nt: TGTGCCAGCAGTTTGACGCTACCGAATGAGCAGTTCTTC

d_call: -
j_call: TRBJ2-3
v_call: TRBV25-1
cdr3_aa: CASSETGNTQYF
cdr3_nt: TGTGCCAGCAGCGAGACGGGTAATACGCAGTATTTT

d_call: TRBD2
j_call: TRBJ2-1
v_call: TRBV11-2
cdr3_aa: CASSPGRAENEQFF
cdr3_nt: TGTGCCAGCAGCCCCGGGAGGGCGGAAAATGAGCAGTTCTTC

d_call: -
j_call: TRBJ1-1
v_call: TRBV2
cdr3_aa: CASRMDPMNTEAFF
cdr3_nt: TGTGCCAGCCGGATGGACCCCATGAACACTGAAGCTTTCTTT

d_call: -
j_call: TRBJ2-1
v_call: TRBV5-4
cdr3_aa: CASSDLPTPLGQFF
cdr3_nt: TGTGCCAGCAGCGACCTCCCGACCCCCCTTGGGCAGTTCTTC

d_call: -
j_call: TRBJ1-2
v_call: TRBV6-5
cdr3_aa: CASRPAGLPVYGYTF
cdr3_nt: TGTGCCAGCAGACCCGCGGGACTTCCTGTCTATGGCTACACCTTC

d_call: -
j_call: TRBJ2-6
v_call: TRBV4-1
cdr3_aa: CASSQDPVSSGANVLTF
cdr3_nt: TGCGCCAGCAGCCAAGATCCAGTGTCCTCTGGGGCCAACGTCCTGACTTTC

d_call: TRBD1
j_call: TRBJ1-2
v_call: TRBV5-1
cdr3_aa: CASSLEDRGYGYTF
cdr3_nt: TGCGCCAGCAGCCTGGAGGACAGGGGATACGGCTACACCTTC

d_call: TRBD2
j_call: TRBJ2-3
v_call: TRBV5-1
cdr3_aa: CASRAGGPVDTQYF
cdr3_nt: TGCGCCAGCAGAGCGGGAGGGCCGGTAGATACGCAGTATTTT